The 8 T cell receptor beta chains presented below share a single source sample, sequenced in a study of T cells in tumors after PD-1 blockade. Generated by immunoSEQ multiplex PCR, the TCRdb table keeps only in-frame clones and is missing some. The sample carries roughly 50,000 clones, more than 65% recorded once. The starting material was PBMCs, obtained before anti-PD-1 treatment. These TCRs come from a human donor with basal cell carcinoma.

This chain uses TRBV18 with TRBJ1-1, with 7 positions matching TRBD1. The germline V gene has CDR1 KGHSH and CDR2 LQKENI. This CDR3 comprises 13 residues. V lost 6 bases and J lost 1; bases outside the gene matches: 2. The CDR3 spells CASSGTENTEAFF. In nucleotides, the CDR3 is TGTGCCAGCTCCGGGACAGAGAACACTGAAGCTTTCTTT.

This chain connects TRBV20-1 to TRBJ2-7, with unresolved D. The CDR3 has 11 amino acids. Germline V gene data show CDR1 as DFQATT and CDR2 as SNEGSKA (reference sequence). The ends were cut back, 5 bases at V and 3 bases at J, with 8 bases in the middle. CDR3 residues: CSARTGYEQYF. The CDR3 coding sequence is TGCAGTGCTCGGACCGGCTACGAGCAGTACTTC.

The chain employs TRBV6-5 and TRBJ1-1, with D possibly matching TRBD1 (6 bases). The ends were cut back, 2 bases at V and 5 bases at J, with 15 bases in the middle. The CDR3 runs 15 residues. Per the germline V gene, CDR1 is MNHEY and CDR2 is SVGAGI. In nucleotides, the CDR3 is TGTGCCAGCAGTTACGGGGACACAGGGAGGACTGAAGCTTTCTTT. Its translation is CASSYGDTGRTEAFF.

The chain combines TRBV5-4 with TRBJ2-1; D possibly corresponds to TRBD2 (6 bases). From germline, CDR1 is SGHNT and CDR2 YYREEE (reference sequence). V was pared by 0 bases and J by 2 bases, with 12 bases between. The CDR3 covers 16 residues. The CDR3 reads CASSLAGGFTYNEQFF. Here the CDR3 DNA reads TGTGCCAGCAGCTTGGCCGGGGGTTTTACCTACAATGAGCAGTTCTTC. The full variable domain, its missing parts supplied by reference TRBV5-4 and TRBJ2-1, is ETGVTQSPTHLIKTRGQQVTLRCSSQSGHNTVSWYQQALGQGPQFIFQYYREEENGRGNFPPRFSGLQFPNYSSELNVNALELDDSALYLCASSLAGGFTYNEQFFGPGTRLTVL.

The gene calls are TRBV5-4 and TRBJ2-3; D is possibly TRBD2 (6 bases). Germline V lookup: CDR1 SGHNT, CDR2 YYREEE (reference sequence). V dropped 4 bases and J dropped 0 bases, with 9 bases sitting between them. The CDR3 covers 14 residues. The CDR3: CASSRGISTDTQYF. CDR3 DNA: TGTGCCAGCAGCCGGGGGATTAGCACAGATACGCAGTATTTT.

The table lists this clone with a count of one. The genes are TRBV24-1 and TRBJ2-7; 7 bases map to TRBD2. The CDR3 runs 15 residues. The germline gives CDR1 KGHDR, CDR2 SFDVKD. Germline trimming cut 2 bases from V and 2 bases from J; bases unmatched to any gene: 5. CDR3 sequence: CATSDSGGSTYEQYF. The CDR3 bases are TGTGCCACCAGTGATTCGGGGGGTTCCACCTACGAGCAGTACTTC.

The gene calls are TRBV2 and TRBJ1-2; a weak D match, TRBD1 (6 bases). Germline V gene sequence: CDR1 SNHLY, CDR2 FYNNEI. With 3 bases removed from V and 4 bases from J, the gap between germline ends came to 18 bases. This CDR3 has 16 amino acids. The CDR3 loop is CASSEEQGAYFYGYTF. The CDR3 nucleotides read TGTGCCAGCAGTGAGGAACAGGGTGCCTACTTCTATGGCTACACCTTC.

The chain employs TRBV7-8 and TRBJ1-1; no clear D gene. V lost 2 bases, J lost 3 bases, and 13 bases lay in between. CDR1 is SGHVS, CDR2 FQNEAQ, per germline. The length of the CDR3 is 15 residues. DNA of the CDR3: TGTGCCAGCAGCTTACTACTGATGAAGTACACTGAAGCTTTCTTT. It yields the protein CASSLLLMKYTEAFF.